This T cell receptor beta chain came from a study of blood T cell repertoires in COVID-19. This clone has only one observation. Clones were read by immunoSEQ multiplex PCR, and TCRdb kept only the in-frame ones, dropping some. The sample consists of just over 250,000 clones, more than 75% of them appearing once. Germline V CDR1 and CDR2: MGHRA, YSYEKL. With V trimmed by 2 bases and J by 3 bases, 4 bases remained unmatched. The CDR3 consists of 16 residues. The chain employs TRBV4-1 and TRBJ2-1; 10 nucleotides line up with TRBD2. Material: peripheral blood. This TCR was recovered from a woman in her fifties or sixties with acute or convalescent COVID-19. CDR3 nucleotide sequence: TGCGCCAGCAGCCAAAGGGCTAGCGGGGGCTACAATGAGCAGTTCTTC. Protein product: CASSQRASGGYNEQFF.